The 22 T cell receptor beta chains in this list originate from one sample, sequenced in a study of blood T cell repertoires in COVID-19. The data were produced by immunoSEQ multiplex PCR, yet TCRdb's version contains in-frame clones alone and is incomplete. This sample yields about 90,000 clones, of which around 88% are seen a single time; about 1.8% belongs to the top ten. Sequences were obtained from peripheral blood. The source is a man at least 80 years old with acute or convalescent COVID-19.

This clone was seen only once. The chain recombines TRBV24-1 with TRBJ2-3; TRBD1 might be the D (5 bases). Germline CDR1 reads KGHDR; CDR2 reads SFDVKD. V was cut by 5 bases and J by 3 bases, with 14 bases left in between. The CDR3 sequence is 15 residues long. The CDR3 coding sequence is TGTGCCACCAGTGGGGCTAGGGGTAGGACAGATACGCAGTATTTT. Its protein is CATSGARGRTDTQYF.

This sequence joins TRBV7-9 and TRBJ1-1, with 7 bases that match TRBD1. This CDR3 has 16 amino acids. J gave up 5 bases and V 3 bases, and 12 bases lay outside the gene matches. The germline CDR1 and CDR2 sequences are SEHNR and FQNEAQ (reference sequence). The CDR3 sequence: CASSFSYRGIRTEAFF. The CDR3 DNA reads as TGTGCCAGCAGCTTCAGTTACAGGGGAATCAGGACTGAAGCTTTCTTT.

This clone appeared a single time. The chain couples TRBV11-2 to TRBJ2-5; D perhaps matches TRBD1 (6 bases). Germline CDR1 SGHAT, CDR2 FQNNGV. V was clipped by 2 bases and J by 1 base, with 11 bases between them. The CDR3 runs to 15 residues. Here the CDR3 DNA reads TGTGCCAGCAGCTTATGGACCAGGGGCCAAGAGACCCAGTACTTC. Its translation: CASSLWTRGQETQYF.

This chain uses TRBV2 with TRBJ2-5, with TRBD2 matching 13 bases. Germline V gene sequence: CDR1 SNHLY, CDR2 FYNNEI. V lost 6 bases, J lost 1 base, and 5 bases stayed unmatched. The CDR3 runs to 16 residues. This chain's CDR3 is CASSNGLAGAQETQYF. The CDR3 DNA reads TGTGCCAGCAGCAATGGACTAGCGGGAGCCCAAGAGACCCAGTACTTC.

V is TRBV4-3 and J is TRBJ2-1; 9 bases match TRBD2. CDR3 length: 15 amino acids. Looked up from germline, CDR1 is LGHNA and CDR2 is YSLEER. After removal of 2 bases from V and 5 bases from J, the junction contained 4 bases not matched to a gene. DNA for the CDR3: TGCGCCAGCAGCCAAAGGGCGGGAGGGAACAATGAGCAGTTCTTC. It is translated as CASSQRAGGNNEQFF.

Here the CDR3 reads CASSPNWVKASSYEQYF. In nucleotides, the CDR3 is TGTGCCAGCAGCCCTAACTGGGTCAAAGCTAGCTCCTACGAGCAGTACTTC. The rearrangement uses TRBV7-9 and TRBJ2-7, with unresolved D. The V end lost 5 bases, the J end lost 0 bases, and 20 bases lay between the germline ends. In germline, CDR1 is SEHNR, CDR2 FQNEAQ (reference sequence). The length of the CDR3 is 17 residues.

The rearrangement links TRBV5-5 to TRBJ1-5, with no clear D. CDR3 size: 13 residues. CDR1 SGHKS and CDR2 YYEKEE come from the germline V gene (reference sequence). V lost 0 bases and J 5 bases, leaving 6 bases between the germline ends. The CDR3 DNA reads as TGTGCCAGCAGCTTGGCCGGGGATCAGCCCCAGCATTTT. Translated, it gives CASSLAGDQPQHF.

The CDR3 protein is CASSLGRREETQYF. The CDR3 DNA follows: TGCGCCAGCAGCCTCGGGAGGAGGGAAGAGACCCAGTACTTC. The chain is built from TRBV5-1 and TRBJ2-5; 7 bases agree with TRBD2. The ends lost 4 bases at V and 3 bases at J; junction bases unmatched: 6. Per the germline V gene, CDR1 is SGHRS and CDR2 is YFSETQ. There are 14 residues in the CDR3.

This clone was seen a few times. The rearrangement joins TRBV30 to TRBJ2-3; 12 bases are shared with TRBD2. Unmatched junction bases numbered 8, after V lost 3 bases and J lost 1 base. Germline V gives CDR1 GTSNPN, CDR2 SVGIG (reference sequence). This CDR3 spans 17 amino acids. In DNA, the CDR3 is TGTGCCTGGAGCGATCTAGCGGGAGGGCCGGGCACAGATACGCAGTATTTT. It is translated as CAWSDLAGGPGTDTQYF.

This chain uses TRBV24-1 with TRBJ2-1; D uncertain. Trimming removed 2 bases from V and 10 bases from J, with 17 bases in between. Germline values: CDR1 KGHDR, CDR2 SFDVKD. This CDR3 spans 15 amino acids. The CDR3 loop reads CATSDSTRTQWEQFF. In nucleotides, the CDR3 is TGTGCCACCAGTGATTCCACCCGCACACAATGGGAGCAGTTCTTC.

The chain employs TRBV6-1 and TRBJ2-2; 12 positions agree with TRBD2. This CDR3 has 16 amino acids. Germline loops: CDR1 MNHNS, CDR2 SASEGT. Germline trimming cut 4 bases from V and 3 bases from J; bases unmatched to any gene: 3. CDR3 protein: CASSGTSGIYTGELFF. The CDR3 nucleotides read TGTGCCAGCAGTGGGACTAGCGGGATATACACCGGGGAGCTGTTTTTT.

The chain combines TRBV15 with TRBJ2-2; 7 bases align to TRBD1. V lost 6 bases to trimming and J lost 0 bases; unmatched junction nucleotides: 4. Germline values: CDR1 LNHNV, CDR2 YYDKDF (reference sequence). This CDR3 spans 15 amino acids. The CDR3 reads CATRSRGTNTGELFF. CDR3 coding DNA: TGTGCCACCAGGTCCAGGGGGACGAACACCGGGGAGCTGTTTTTT.

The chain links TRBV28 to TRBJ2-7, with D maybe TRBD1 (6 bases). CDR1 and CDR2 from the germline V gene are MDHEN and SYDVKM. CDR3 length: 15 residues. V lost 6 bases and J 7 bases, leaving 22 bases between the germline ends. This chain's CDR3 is CASSSPRGSSGEQYF. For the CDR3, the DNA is TGTGCCAGCAGCTCGCCCAGGGGAAGTTCGGGGGAGCAGTACTTC.

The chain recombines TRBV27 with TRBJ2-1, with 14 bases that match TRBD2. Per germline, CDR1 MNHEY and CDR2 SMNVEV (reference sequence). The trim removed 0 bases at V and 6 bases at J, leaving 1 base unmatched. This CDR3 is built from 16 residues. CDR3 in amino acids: CASSLSTSGRVNEQFF. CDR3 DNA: TGTGCCAGCAGTTTATCGACTAGCGGGAGGGTCAATGAGCAGTTCTTC.

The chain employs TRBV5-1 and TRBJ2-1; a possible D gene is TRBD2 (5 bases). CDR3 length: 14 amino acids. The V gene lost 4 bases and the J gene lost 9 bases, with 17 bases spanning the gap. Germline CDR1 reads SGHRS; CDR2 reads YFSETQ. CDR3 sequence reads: CASSPGGRLLEQFF. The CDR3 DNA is TGCGCCAGCAGCCCGGGCGGGCGTCTACTTGAGCAGTTCTTC.

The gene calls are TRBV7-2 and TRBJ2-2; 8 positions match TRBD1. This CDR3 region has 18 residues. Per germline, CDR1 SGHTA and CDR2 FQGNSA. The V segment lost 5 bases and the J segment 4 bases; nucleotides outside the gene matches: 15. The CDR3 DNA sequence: TGTGCCAGCAGCGAGGAAGGGAGCAGGGGGCGCCTCACCGGGGAGCTGTTTTTT. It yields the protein CASSEEGSRGRLTGELFF.

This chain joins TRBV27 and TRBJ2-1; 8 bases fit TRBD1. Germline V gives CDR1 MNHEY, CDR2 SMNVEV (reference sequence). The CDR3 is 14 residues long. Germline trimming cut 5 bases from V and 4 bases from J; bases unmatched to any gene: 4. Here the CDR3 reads CASSRQGSYNEQFF. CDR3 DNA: TGTGCCAGCAGTCGACAGGGGTCTTACAATGAGCAGTTCTTC.

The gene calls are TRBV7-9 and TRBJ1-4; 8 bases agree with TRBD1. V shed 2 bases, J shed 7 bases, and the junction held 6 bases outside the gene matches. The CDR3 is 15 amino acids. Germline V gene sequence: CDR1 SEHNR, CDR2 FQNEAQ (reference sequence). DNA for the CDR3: TGTGCCAGCAGCTTACGGACAGGGCAGGGTGAAAAACTGTTTTTT. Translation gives CASSLRTGQGEKLFF. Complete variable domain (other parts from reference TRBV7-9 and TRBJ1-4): DTGVSQNPRHKITKRGQNVTFRCDPISEHNRLYWYRQTLGQGPEFLTYFQNEAQLEKSRLLSDRFSAERPKGSFSTLEIQRTEQGDSAMYLCASSLRTGQGEKLFFGSGTQLSVL.

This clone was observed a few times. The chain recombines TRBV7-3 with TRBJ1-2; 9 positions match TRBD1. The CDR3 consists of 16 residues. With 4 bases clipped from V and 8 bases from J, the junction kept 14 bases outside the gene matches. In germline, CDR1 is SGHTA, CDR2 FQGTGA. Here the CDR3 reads CASSSSAGQGTGGYTF. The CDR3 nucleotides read TGTGCCAGCAGCTCGTCGGCGGGACAGGGAACAGGCGGCTACACCTTC.

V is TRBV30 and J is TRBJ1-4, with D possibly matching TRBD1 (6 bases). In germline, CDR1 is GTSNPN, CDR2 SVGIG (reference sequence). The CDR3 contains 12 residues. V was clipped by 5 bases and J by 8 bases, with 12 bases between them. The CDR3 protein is CAWDRGQEKLFF. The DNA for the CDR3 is TGTGCCTGGGATCGCGGACAGGAAAAACTGTTTTTT.

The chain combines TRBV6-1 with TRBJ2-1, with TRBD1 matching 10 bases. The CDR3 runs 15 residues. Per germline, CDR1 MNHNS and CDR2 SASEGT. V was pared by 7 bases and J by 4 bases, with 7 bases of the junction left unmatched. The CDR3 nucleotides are TGTGCCAGCATGTACCGGACAGGGGGATACAATGAGCAGTTCTTC. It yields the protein CASMYRTGGYNEQFF.

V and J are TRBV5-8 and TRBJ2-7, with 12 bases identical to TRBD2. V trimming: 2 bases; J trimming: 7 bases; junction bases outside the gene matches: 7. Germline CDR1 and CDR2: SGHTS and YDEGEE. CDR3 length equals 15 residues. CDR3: CASSFGLAGLSEQYF. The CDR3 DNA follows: TGTGCCAGCAGCTTCGGACTAGCGGGACTTAGTGAGCAGTACTTC.